Presented here are 25 T cell receptor beta chains from one specimen sequenced in a study of blood T cell repertoires in COVID-19. TCRdb's copy holds only in-frame clones and misses some; the assay was immunoSEQ multiplex PCR. This table has about 250,000 clones, around 83% appearing once. Material for sequencing was PBMCs or T cells enriched from blood (not recorded which). Receptors originate from a man in his forties or fifties who had been exposed to COVID-19.

Here the CDR3 reads CASSIVFSSGGETQYF. In DNA, the CDR3 is TGTGCCAGTAGTATAGTTTTTTCTAGCGGGGGAGAGACCCAGTACTTC. The chain employs TRBV19 and TRBJ2-5, with 10 bases identical to TRBD2. V lost 1 base, J lost 4 bases, and 6 bases stayed unmatched. Germline V lookup: CDR1 LNHDA, CDR2 SQIVND (reference sequence). The CDR3 is made up of 16 amino acids.

The chain employs TRBV5-1 and TRBJ1-2; possible D gene TRBD1, 5 bases. This CDR3 spans 12 amino acids. Germline values: CDR1 SGHRS, CDR2 YFSETQ. The V end was cut by 4 bases, the J end by 5 bases, with 9 bases between. CDR3 sequence reads: CASSDDRYGYTF. The CDR3 coding sequence is TGCGCCAGCAGCGACGACAGATATGGCTACACCTTC.

CDR3 sequence reads: CASSKAGAETQYF. As DNA, the CDR3 is TGTGCCAGCTCAAAGGCGGGAGCCGAGACCCAGTACTTC. The chain couples TRBV3-1 (or the pseudogene TRBV3-2) to TRBJ2-5; 7 nucleotides agree with TRBD2. The CDR3 totals 13 residues. V was pared by 8 bases and J by 5 bases, with 8 bases of the junction left unmatched. CDR1 and CDR2 (germline): LGHDT, YNNKEL (reference sequence).

The V call is TRBV7-3, the J call TRBJ2-1; D is possibly TRBD2 (6 bases). The ends were cut back, 5 bases at V and 9 bases at J, with 20 bases in the middle. This CDR3 region has 15 residues. Germline CDR1 SGHTA, CDR2 FQGTGA. CDR3 sequence: CASSGAGGKAREQFF. The CDR3 DNA sequence: TGTGCCAGCAGCGGCGCTGGCGGGAAGGCCCGTGAGCAGTTCTTC.

This clone was observed once. The chain couples TRBV9 to TRBJ1-6, with D possibly being TRBD1 (6 bases). Trimming removed 0 bases at V and 10 bases at J, with 14 bases between. The CDR3 extends over 15 amino acids. Germline CDR1 SGDLS, CDR2 YYNGEE. CDR3: CASSVGTGTGSPLHF. The CDR3 DNA reads as TGTGCCAGCAGCGTAGGCACAGGGACCGGATCACCCCTCCACTTT.

The chain joins TRBV19 to TRBJ1-2, with unresolved D. Trimming removed 4 bases from V and 2 bases from J, with 14 bases in between. Germline V gene sequence: CDR1 LNHDA, CDR2 SQIVND (reference sequence). The CDR3 has 15 amino acids. CDR3 coding DNA: TGTGCCAGTAGTAGTATAGGGCGGGCGAACTATGGCTACACCTTC. Translation gives CASSSIGRANYGYTF.

On this clone: At one boundary the junction diverges from the germline segment, which might be a read error. V and J are TRBV7-8 and TRBJ1-1; 7 positions agree with TRBD1. Germline values: CDR1 SGHVS, CDR2 FQNEAQ. The CDR3 sequence is 14 residues long. CDR3: CASSLVQGNAEAFF. CDR3 nucleotide sequence: TGTGCCAGCAGCCTAGTACAGGGGAACGCTGAAGCTTTCTTT.

The CDR3 protein is CASRDITGANVLTF. In DNA, the CDR3 is TGTGCCAGCCGGGATATAACTGGGGCCAACGTCCTGACTTTC. This chain joins TRBV27 and TRBJ2-6; D is possibly TRBD2 (5 bases). The V end was cut by 8 bases, the J end by 2 bases, with 10 bases between. The CDR3 totals 14 residues. In germline, CDR1 is MNHEY, CDR2 SMNVEV (reference sequence).

The chain is built from TRBV5-1 and TRBJ2-1, with D perhaps matching TRBD1 (5 bases). Trimming stripped 6 bases from V and 0 bases from J, with 13 bases between. Looked up from germline, CDR1 is SGHRS and CDR2 is YFSETQ. CDR3 length: 15 amino acids. The CDR3 DNA reads TGCGCCAGCACCATGCAGGGTCCCTCCTACAATGAGCAGTTCTTC. Its protein product is CASTMQGPSYNEQFF.

This chain links TRBV13 with TRBJ1-6; D gene ambiguous. Per germline, CDR1 PRHDT and CDR2 FYEKMQ (reference sequence). Deletions cut 3 bases from V and 0 bases from J, with 6 bases between. There are 15 residues in the CDR3. The CDR3 region is CASSFGSSYNSPLHF. In DNA, the CDR3 is TGTGCCAGCAGCTTCGGGAGCTCCTATAATTCACCCCTCCACTTT.

V gene TRBV3-1 (or the pseudogene TRBV3-2) combines with J gene TRBJ1-2; D remains unclear. The V gene lost 6 bases and the J gene lost 4 bases, with 18 bases spanning the gap. The length of the CDR3 is 15 residues. Germline V gives CDR1 LGHDT, CDR2 YNNKEL (reference sequence). CDR3 sequence: CASSEEEGDPYGYTF. CDR3 nucleotides: TGTGCCAGCAGTGAAGAGGAGGGCGACCCCTATGGCTACACCTTC.

V gene TRBV2 combines with J gene TRBJ2-5; D is possibly TRBD2 (7 bases). This CDR3 region has 13 residues. Germline CDR1 and CDR2: SNHLY and FYNNEI. Trimming removed 7 bases at V and 3 bases at J, with 12 bases between. The DNA for the CDR3 is TGTGCCAGCACGGGGGCGGGGGAAGAGACCCAGTACTTC. Encoded protein: CASTGAGEETQYF.

The J gene is TRBJ2-1, the V gene TRBV5-1; 10 nucleotides match TRBD1. CDR3 length: 15 amino acids. V shed 4 bases, J shed 4 bases, and the junction held 5 bases outside the gene matches. Germline V gives CDR1 SGHRS, CDR2 YFSETQ. The CDR3 spells CASSPGQGRYNEQFF. The CDR3 coding sequence is TGCGCCAGCAGCCCGGGACAGGGGCGATACAATGAGCAGTTCTTC.

J is TRBJ1-5 and V is TRBV9, with 10 bases lining up with TRBD1. The J segment lost 9 bases and the V segment lost 3 bases, leaving 9 bases of the junction unmatched. The CDR3 covers 15 residues. Germline V lookup: CDR1 SGDLS, CDR2 YYNGEE. For the CDR3, the DNA is TGTGCCAGCAGCGAGGGACAGGGGTGGATGGGGCCCCAGCATTTT. Amino acid sequence: CASSEGQGWMGPQHF.

This clone was recorded a few times. The chain has TRBV5-4 and TRBJ2-2, with TRBD1 matching over 10 bases. Germline-derived CDR1 and CDR2 are SGHNT and YYREEE (reference sequence). The CDR3 has 14 residues. V was clipped by 4 bases and J by 7 bases; unmatched bases: 4. The CDR3 is CASSQGQGGGELFF. CDR3 coding DNA: TGTGCCAGCAGCCAAGGACAGGGGGGCGGGGAGCTGTTTTTT.

This clone is a singleton in its sample. The chain uses TRBV10-1 and TRBJ1-1; the match to TRBD1 covers 7 bases. The CDR3 runs to 13 residues. V trimming: 4 bases; J trimming: 6 bases; junction bases outside the gene matches: 5. Germline CDR1 reads WNHNN; CDR2 reads SYGVQD (reference sequence). This CDR3 is CASSGGGSAEAFF. In DNA form, the CDR3 reads TGCGCCAGCAGTGGAGGGGGCAGCGCTGAAGCTTTCTTT.

This chain uses TRBV28 with TRBJ1-5; 7 bases agree with TRBD1. Germline CDR1 reads MDHEN; CDR2 reads SYDVKM. The CDR3 covers 14 residues. Losses at the gene ends were 6 bases for V and 4 bases for J; bases not matched to a gene: 6. CDR3 region: CASSRAGGNQPQHF. In nucleotides, the CDR3 is TGTGCCAGCAGCCGCGCAGGGGGTAATCAGCCCCAGCATTTT. The full variable domain, in which reference TRBV28 and TRBJ1-5 provide the parts outside the CDR3, is DVKVTQSSRYLVKRTGEKVFLECVQDMDHENMFWYRQDPGLGLRLIYFSYDVKMKEKGDIPEGYSVSREKKERFSLILESASTNQTSMYLCASSRAGGNQPQHFGDGTRLSIL.

This clone was found once. The CDR3 DNA follows: TGTGCCAGCAGCCCAGGGGGACAGGGGGTGAACACTGAAGCTTTCTTT. Protein product: CASSPGGQGVNTEAFF. The rearrangement uses TRBV7-6 and TRBJ1-1; 11 nucleotides align to TRBD1. The germline V gene has CDR1 SGHVS and CDR2 FNYEAQ. This CDR3 comprises 16 residues. The ends lost 5 bases at V and 0 bases at J; junction bases unmatched: 5.

The chain carries TRBV12-3 or TRBV12-4 and TRBJ1-2; 7 bases are a match to TRBD1. The CDR3 loop spans 13 amino acids. The trim removed 2 bases at V and 8 bases at J, leaving 5 bases unmatched. CDR3: CASSLRGRRGYTF. The CDR3 DNA reads TGTGCCAGCAGTTTAAGGGGGCGTCGAGGCTACACCTTC.

The V call is TRBV9, the J call TRBJ1-1; D remains ambiguous. This CDR3 has 13 residues. Germline V lookup: CDR1 SGDLS, CDR2 YYNGEE. V was clipped by 4 bases and J by 1 base, with 8 bases between them. The CDR3 region has the DNA TGTGCCAGCAGCTCTGCGGAGAACACTGAAGCTTTCTTT. It yields the protein CASSSAENTEAFF.

The chain combines TRBV18 with TRBJ1-3; D gene unclear. V was cut by 2 bases and J by 7 bases, with 12 bases left in between. CDR1 is KGHSH, CDR2 LQKENI, per germline. This CDR3 has 14 amino acids. Here the CDR3 reads CASSPTGLENTIYF. The CDR3 DNA reads TGTGCCAGCTCACCAACGGGTTTGGAGAACACCATATATTTT.

The gene calls are TRBV9 and TRBJ2-4, with D unresolved. Trimming removed 3 bases from V and 0 bases from J, with 7 bases in between. Germline CDR1 and CDR2: SGDLS and YYNGEE. The CDR3 is 14 residues long. CDR3 coding DNA: TGTGCCAGCAGCGCCGGTCTAGCCAAAAACATTCAGTACTTC. The encoded protein is CASSAGLAKNIQYF.

V and J are TRBV7-9 and TRBJ1-1, with TRBD1 as a possible D gene (6 bases). The CDR3 extends over 14 amino acids. Germline V gene data show CDR1 as SEHNR and CDR2 as FQNEAQ (reference sequence). Trimming stripped 3 bases from V and 2 bases from J, with 10 bases between. In DNA form, the CDR3 reads TGTGCCAGCAGCTTCAGGACAGTTAACACTGAAGCTTTCTTT. As protein: CASSFRTVNTEAFF.

On this clone itself: One junction end disagrees with the germline gene, perhaps due to a read error. The genes are TRBV10-3 and TRBJ2-2; D unresolved. Per germline, CDR1 ENHRY and CDR2 SYGVKD. This CDR3 contains 13 residues. The CDR3 DNA reads as TGTGCCATCAGAGAGTCCGACACCGGGGAGCTGTTTTTT. Translating gives CAIRESDTGELFF.

The V gene is TRBV18, the J gene TRBJ2-7; 8 bases align to TRBD1. Trimming at V came to 4 bases and at J to 6 bases, leaving 2 bases not matched to a gene. CDR1 is KGHSH and CDR2 is LQKENI in the germline V gene. The CDR3 has 12 residues. The CDR3 DNA is TGTGCCAGCTCACAGACAGGGGCCGAGCAGTACTTC. Residues: CASSQTGAEQYF.